The subject of this entry is one TCR beta chain. The authors distributed each subset's genomic DNA evenly over several immunoSEQ plates. The repertoire was sequenced with immunoSEQ multiplex PCR; TCRdb's copy has only in-frame clones and lacks some. Altogether approximately 2,300,000 clones are present, under 95% being singletons, with the ten largest covering 0.37%. The record originates from a study of shared clonotypes between healthy human individuals. Study background: The study drew on a couple of women and a few men aged 18 to 49 as donors. CD4 naive cells filled three plates per donor, CD4 memory three, CD8 naive two and CD8 memory one.

Trimming shortened V by 5 bases and J by 4 bases, and 21 bases separated the two germline ends. The CDR3 is 16 residues long. Germline V gives CDR1 MGHRA, CDR2 YSYEKL. Material: naive CD4+ T cells from PBMCs. Sample subset: CD45RA+ positively selected. The sequence was obtained from a man between 18 and 35 years old in good health. Some clones in this sample may be carry-over from other donors' samples. The genes are TRBV4-1 and TRBJ2-7; either TRBD1 or TRBD2 may supply D (5 bases each). The CDR3 DNA sequence: TGCGCCAGCAGCAGAGATCGGGGACGGGTGTTTTACGAGCAGTACTTC. Protein product: CASSRDRGRVFYEQYF.